These 28 T cell receptor beta chains were all obtained from the same sample, sequenced in a study of metastatic and nonmetastatic thyroid tumors. TCRdb re-processed the PCR reads through MiXCR. The sample records approximately 50,000 clones, roughly 4% being singletons. There were no patients who had received any treatment before thyroid surgery. The sample taken for sequencing was blood. These receptors were obtained from a female donor with papillary thyroid cancer or a benign thyroid nodule (not recorded which). Some clones in this sample may be carry-over from other donors' samples.

This clone was observed many times. The rearrangement links TRBV11-2 to TRBJ1-5, with D unresolved. V lost 5 bases and J lost 2, with 10 bases in between. Germline loops: CDR1 SGHAT, CDR2 FQNNGV. The CDR3 runs to 14 residues. In DNA form, the CDR3 reads TGTGCCAGCAGCCGCAGCGGGGGCAATCAGCCCCAGCATTTT. Translation: CASSRSGGNQPQHF.

This clone appeared many times. It may be a read error: a sequence one base away is much more abundant. This chain uses TRBV12-3 or TRBV12-4 with TRBJ2-7, with D perhaps TRBD1 (6 bases). This CDR3 is built from 14 residues. For the CDR3, the DNA is TGTGCCAGCAGTTTCCGACAGGAGTCGCGCGAGCAGTGCTTC. Protein product: CASSFRQESREQCF.

This clone was seen ten or more times. A junction end diverges from the germline sequence, so it may reflect a read error. The chain employs TRBV29-1 and TRBJ2-5; the D gene is possibly TRBD2 (6 bases). The CDR3 has 15 amino acids. Germline-derived CDR1 and CDR2 are SQVTM and ANQGSEA. The CDR3 sequence: CSVDGLAEYQATQYF. DNA of the CDR3: TGCAGCGTTGACGGGTTAGCGGAATACCAAGCGACCCAGTACTTC.

The table lists this clone with a few counts. The rearrangement uses TRBV28 and TRBJ1-1; weak D call: TRBD1 (5 bases). Deletions cut 6 bases from V and 11 bases from J, with 19 bases between. In germline, CDR1 is MDHEN, CDR2 SYDVKM. The CDR3 runs 13 residues. The CDR3 loop reads CASRKQGPVPAFF. The CDR3 DNA follows: TGTGCCAGCAGGAAGCAGGGCCCAGTACCGGCTTTCTTT.

This clone was counted a few times. V is TRBV19 and J is TRBJ2-2, with D possibly being TRBD2 (5 bases). This CDR3 has 16 residues. The germline V and J ends were trimmed by 6 bases and 3 bases, with 17 bases remaining between them. Looked up from germline, CDR1 is LNHDA and CDR2 is SQIVND (reference sequence). The CDR3: CASSHEGWPYTGELFF. The CDR3 DNA reads TGTGCCAGTAGCCATGAGGGATGGCCTTACACCGGGGAGCTGTTTTTT. Looking up the rest from reference TRBV19 and TRBJ2-2 gives the full variable domain: DGGITQSPKYLFRKEGQNVTLSCEQNLNHDAMYWYRQDPGQGLRLIYYSQIVNDFQKGDIAEGYSVSREKKESFPLTVTSAQKNPTAFYLCASSHEGWPYTGELFFGEGSRLTVL.

This clone was observed a few times. The V call is TRBV12-3 or TRBV12-4, the J call TRBJ2-3; perhaps TRBD2 as D (7 bases). The V gene lost 5 bases and the J gene lost 4 bases, with 19 bases spanning the gap. The CDR3 runs to 16 residues. The CDR3, as DNA: TGTGCCAGCAGTACCCCCGGGGGGCAGGGGCCAGATACGCAGTATTTT. This sequence encodes CASSTPGGQGPDTQYF.

This clone was detected only a few times. The chain joins TRBV19 to TRBJ2-1; 7 nucleotides match TRBD1. Per germline, CDR1 LNHDA and CDR2 SQIVND (reference sequence). Losses at the gene ends were 1 base for V and 6 bases for J; bases not matched to a gene: 6. The CDR3 loop spans 15 amino acids. CDR3 sequence reads: CASSIVGAGGNEQFF. In DNA form, the CDR3 reads TGTGCCAGTAGTATAGTAGGGGCAGGGGGCAATGAGCAGTTCTTC.

This clone was picked up many times. V gene TRBV5-1 combines with J gene TRBJ2-6; D call uncertain. This CDR3 has 14 residues. Germline lookup yields CDR1 SGHRS and CDR2 YFSETQ. Trimming took off 6 bases at V and 0 bases at J, with 7 bases between the two ends. CDR3 sequence reads: CASTDTSGANVLTF. The CDR3 region has the DNA TGCGCCAGCACAGACACCTCTGGGGCCAACGTCCTGACTTTC.

The CDR3 here is CSARDPRANYGYTF. In DNA, the CDR3 is TGCAGTGCTAGAGATCCAAGAGCTAACTATGGCTACACCTTC. The chain joins TRBV20-1 to TRBJ1-2; D call uncertain. The CDR3 totals 14 residues. CDR1 and CDR2 (germline): DFQATT, SNEGSKA (reference sequence). V shed 0 bases and J shed 0 bases, with 8 bases lying between them.

The sample holds many counts of this clone. A much larger clone lies one base from this, so it may be a read error. The sample has other DNA sequences that encode this CDR3 too. This chain uses TRBV2 with TRBJ2-1; possibly TRBD1 for D (6 bases). CDR1 and CDR2 from the germline V gene are SNHLY and FYNNEI. V dropped 9 bases and J dropped 7 bases, with 10 bases sitting between them. The CDR3 contains 11 residues. The CDR3, as DNA: TGTGCCAGTATTGGGACAAATGAGCAGTTCTTC. This sequence encodes CASIGTNEQFF.

The J gene is TRBJ2-7, the V gene TRBV5-1; unclear D gene. Germline CDR1 SGHRS, CDR2 YFSETQ. Trimming shortened V by 0 bases and J by 3 bases, and 13 bases separated the two germline ends. The CDR3 is made up of 15 amino acids. CDR3 nucleotides: TGCGCCAGCAGCTTGGAGGCAGGCAAAAACTACGAGCAGTACTTC. Protein: CASSLEAGKNYEQYF. The full variable domain, in which reference TRBV5-1 and TRBJ2-7 provide the parts outside the CDR3, is KAGVTQTPRYLIKTRGQQVTLSCSPISGHRSVSWYQQTPGQGLQFLFEYFSETQRNKGNFPGRFSGRQFSNSRSEMNVSTLELGDSALYLCASSLEAGKNYEQYFGPGTRLTVT.

This clone was counted many times. The rearrangement links TRBV12-3 or TRBV12-4 to TRBJ1-3, with 11 bases fitting TRBD1. The J segment lost 1 base and the V segment lost 5 bases, leaving 4 bases of the junction unmatched. The CDR3 length is 16 residues. DNA for the CDR3: TGTGCCAGCAGTCTCGGGACAGGGGGATCTGGAAACACCATATATTTT. Protein: CASSLGTGGSGNTIYF.

In its sample, this clone is medium-sized. The V gene is TRBV6-1, the J gene TRBJ2-7; no firm D call. The V end was cut by 2 bases, the J end by 2 bases, with 10 bases between. The CDR3 consists of 14 residues. The germline V gene has CDR1 MNHNS and CDR2 SASEGT. DNA of the CDR3: TGTGCCAGCAGTGAACCTGGAAGTCCCTACGAGCAGTACTTC. It translates to CASSEPGSPYEQYF.

The V call is TRBV12-3 or TRBV12-4, the J call TRBJ2-7; 7 nucleotides line up with TRBD2. CDR3 length: 14 residues. V lost 6 bases to trimming and J lost 2 bases; unmatched junction nucleotides: 7. The CDR3 protein is CASSRGEATYEQYF. CDR3 coding DNA: TGTGCCAGCAGCCGGGGGGAGGCAACCTACGAGCAGTACTTC.

Ten or more counts support this clone. The V call is TRBV7-9, the J call TRBJ1-1; no reliable D call. In germline, CDR1 is SEHNR, CDR2 FQNEAQ (reference sequence). Trimming shortened V by 1 base and J by 1 base, and 4 bases separated the two germline ends. There are 13 residues in the CDR3. CDR3 in DNA: TGTGCCAGCAGCTTAGATACGAACACTGAAGCTTTCTTT. This sequence encodes CASSLDTNTEAFF.

Judged by abundance, this clone is medium-sized. V gene TRBV20-1 combines with J gene TRBJ2-1; TRBD1 matches 7 bases. CDR3 size: 13 residues. V lost 6 bases and J lost 4; bases outside the gene matches: 6. From germline, CDR1 is DFQATT and CDR2 SNEGSKA (reference sequence). The CDR3 here is CSALRTGYNEQFF. DNA for the CDR3: TGCAGTGCCCTGCGGACAGGTTACAATGAGCAGTTCTTC.

By sample fraction, this clone is medium-sized. Distinct nucleotide sequences in the sample also encode this CDR3. The rearrangement uses TRBV19 and TRBJ1-2; D gene uncertain. Germline CDR1 is LNHDA and CDR2 is SQIVND (reference sequence). This CDR3 is built from 12 residues. V was cut by 1 base and J by 4 bases, with 4 bases left in between. The CDR3 sequence is CASSIGPYGYTF. The CDR3 bases are TGTGCCAGTAGTATAGGTCCCTATGGCTACACCTTC.

In its sample, this clone was seen many times. The chain combines TRBV6-2 or TRBV6-3 with TRBJ2-1; no clear D gene. CDR1 and CDR2 from the germline V gene are MNHEY and SVGEGT. This CDR3 spans 13 amino acids. The germline V and J ends were trimmed by 7 bases and 8 bases, with 15 bases remaining between them. In DNA, the CDR3 is TGTGCCAGCATCCCCGGATCGGGCTATGAGCAGTTCTTC. Translation gives CASIPGSGYEQFF.

The chain joins TRBV3-1 to TRBJ2-5; 14 nucleotides agree with TRBD2. The CDR3 loop spans 18 amino acids. Germline V CDR1 and CDR2: LGHDT, YNNKEL (reference sequence). J gave up 3 bases and V 0 bases, and 6 bases lay outside the gene matches. The CDR3 spells CASSQEVGLAGVEETQYF. In DNA, the CDR3 is TGTGCCAGCAGCCAAGAAGTGGGACTAGCGGGAGTGGAAGAGACCCAGTACTTC.

The chain couples TRBV19 to TRBJ2-1, with D unresolved. Germline V gene data show CDR1 as LNHDA and CDR2 as SQIVND (reference sequence). This CDR3 contains 12 residues. The V and J ends lost 7 bases and 3 bases respectively, with 7 bases between them. The CDR3 DNA reads TGTGCCAGTATTGGATTCTACAATGAGCAGTTCTTC. Protein sequence: CASIGFYNEQFF. Full variable domain (missing parts from reference TRBV19 and TRBJ2-1): DGGITQSPKYLFRKEGQNVTLSCEQNLNHDAMYWYRQDPGQGLRLIYYSQIVNDFQKGDIAEGYSVSREKKESFPLTVTSAQKNPTAFYLCASIGFYNEQFFGPGTRLTVL.

Comment on this clone: Just one base apart from a much larger clone, this may be a read error. The CDR3 DNA reads TGTGCCTGGAGTTCATACAGTGGGCCAATAGATACGCAGTATTTT. Protein: CAWSSYSGPIDTQYF. V usage is TRBV30 and J usage is TRBJ2-3; D gene unclear. V shed 2 bases and J shed 5 bases, with 17 bases lying between them. The CDR3 spans 15 residues. Germline V gives CDR1 GTSNPN, CDR2 SVGIG (reference sequence).

Note on this clone: A much larger clonotype is one base distant, so this may be a read error. DNA of the CDR3: TGCGCCAGCAGCCAAACTGGAAATGAGCAGTTCTTC. This encodes CASSQTGNEQFF. The chain links TRBV4-1 to TRBJ2-1; D gene uncertain. From germline, CDR1 is MGHRA and CDR2 YSYEKL. This CDR3 is 12 amino acids long. V dropped 2 bases and J dropped 7 bases, with 6 bases sitting between them.

This clone was seen many times. The V call is TRBV19, the J call TRBJ1-6; D ambiguous. This CDR3 has 20 residues. V was trimmed by 1 base and J by 9 bases, leaving 28 bases between them. Germline V gene sequence: CDR1 LNHDA, CDR2 SQIVND (reference sequence). The CDR3 DNA sequence: TGTGCCAGTAGTATAGTAGCTTACTCGGGCCCATCAAAACGGGGTTCACCCCTCCACTTT. Its translation: CASSIVAYSGPSKRGSPLHF.

This clone was detected ten times or more. The V call is TRBV30, the J call TRBJ1-2; D is unresolved. The CDR3 extends over 11 amino acids. Germline loops: CDR1 GTSNPN, CDR2 SVGIG (reference sequence). Trimming removed 2 bases at V and 4 bases at J, with 5 bases between. CDR3 bases: TGTGCCTGGAGTCTGTTCTATGGCTACACCTTC. It codes for CAWSLFYGYTF.

This clone turned up a few times. The gene calls are TRBV6-2 or TRBV6-3 and TRBJ2-7; D not resolved. Trimming removed 3 bases from V and 2 bases from J, with 5 bases in between. Germline V gene data show CDR1 as MNHEY and CDR2 as SVGEGT. The CDR3 loop spans 12 amino acids. CDR3 amino acids: CASSYLTYEQYF. CDR3 bases: TGTGCCAGCAGTTATTTAACCTACGAGCAGTACTTC.

This clone was picked up many times. Other DNA sequences within the sample encode an identical CDR3. This sequence joins TRBV6-4 and TRBJ2-3; a possible D gene is TRBD1 (6 bases). Germline V gene lookup returns CDR1 MRHNA and CDR2 SNTAGT. Trimming took off 0 bases at V and 1 base at J, with 8 bases between the two ends. This CDR3 region has 15 residues. CDR3 coding DNA: TGTGCCAGCAGTGACTCTGGGGGCGGCACAGATACGCAGTATTTT. As protein: CASSDSGGGTDTQYF.

This clone was observed at least ten times. The rearrangement links TRBV3-1 to TRBJ2-4; 13 bases fit TRBD2. This CDR3 has 16 amino acids. The junction had 7 bases not matched to a gene; V was cut back by 3 bases and J by 8 bases. The germline CDR1 and CDR2 sequences are LGHDT and YNNKEL (reference sequence). This chain's CDR3 is CASSHGLAGDADIQYF. Written as DNA, the CDR3 is TGTGCCAGCAGCCACGGACTAGCGGGAGATGCGGACATTCAGTACTTC.

The chain recombines TRBV20-1 with TRBJ2-1, with 11 nucleotides matching TRBD1. Germline values: CDR1 DFQATT, CDR2 SNEGSKA (reference sequence). The V gene end was trimmed by 0 bases and the J gene end by 3 bases; junction bases not matched to a gene: 7. CDR3 length: 17 residues. The CDR3 protein is CSARDLGTGGDYNEQFF. CDR3 in DNA: TGCAGTGCTAGAGATTTGGGGACAGGGGGGGACTACAATGAGCAGTTCTTC.